This TCR beta chain is from a study of cytomegalovirus exposure and HLA in healthy donors. Study conclusions and caveats: Available immune exposure information covered CMV serostatus only. A later analysis found most CMV-associated TCR beta chains apparently HLA-restricted. In an earlier analysis, in several hundred donors, most V segments appeared productive either ~87% or ~30% of the time.

The study sampled nominally healthy donors, though unrecorded immune exposures were likely. In germline, CDR1 is MRHNA, CDR2 SNTAGT. CDR3 length: 14 amino acids. V was pared by 5 bases and J by 9 bases, with 14 bases between. PCR was performed using 60 Vbeta and 13 Jbeta primers. Produced via immunoSEQ multiplex PCR; TCRdb's table is partial and in-frame only. The sample includes roughly 120,000 clones, around 8.5% of them seen just once. With regard to this clone: Its antigen is unknown.

The sequence derives from a man between 35 and 55 years old in good health and CMV-seronegative. Sequenced material: PBMCs. This chain connects TRBV6-4 to TRBJ1-6; D ambiguous. The CDR3 region is CASSPDTEGSPLHF. The CDR3 DNA follows: TGTGCCAGCAGTCCTGACACGGAGGGTTCACCCCTCCACTTT.